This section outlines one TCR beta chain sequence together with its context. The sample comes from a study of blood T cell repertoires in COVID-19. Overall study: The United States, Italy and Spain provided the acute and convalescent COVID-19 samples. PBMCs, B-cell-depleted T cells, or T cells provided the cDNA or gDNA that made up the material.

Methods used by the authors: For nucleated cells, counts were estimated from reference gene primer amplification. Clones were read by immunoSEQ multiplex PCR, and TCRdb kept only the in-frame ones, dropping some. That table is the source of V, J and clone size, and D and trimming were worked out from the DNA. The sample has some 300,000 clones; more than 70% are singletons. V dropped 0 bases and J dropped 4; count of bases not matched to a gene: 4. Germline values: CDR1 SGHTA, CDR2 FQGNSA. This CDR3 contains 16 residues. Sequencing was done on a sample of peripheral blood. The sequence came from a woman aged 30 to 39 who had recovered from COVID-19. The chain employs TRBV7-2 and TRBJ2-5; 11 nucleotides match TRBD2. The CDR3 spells CASSLAATSGVETQYF. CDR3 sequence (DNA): TGTGCCAGCAGCTTAGCGGCGACTAGCGGGGTAGAGACCCAGTACTTC.